This paragraph reports one T cell receptor beta chain. The data are from a study of PD-L1 blockade in urothelial cancer. Looking at the study overall: Males with urothelial cancer arising in the bladder constituted most of the roughly 30 patients.

The length of the CDR3 is 14 residues. Germline V gene data show CDR1 as ENHRY and CDR2 as SYGVKD. With 4 bases removed from V and 5 bases from J, the gap between germline ends came to 14 bases. Sequenced by immunoSEQ multiplex PCR; TCRdb stores in-frame clones only, minus some. The sample lists about 29,000 clones; over 75% were seen once. The clonotype originates from a man over 45 with urothelial cancer. The rearrangement uses TRBV10-3 and TRBJ1-1; D is unresolved. This specimen consisted of PBMCs, obtained around atezolizumab (anti-PD-L1) treatment. CDR3 sequence reads: CAISGSGSGTEAFF. DNA of the CDR3: TGTGCCATCAGTGGATCGGGTAGTGGAACTGAAGCTTTCTTT.